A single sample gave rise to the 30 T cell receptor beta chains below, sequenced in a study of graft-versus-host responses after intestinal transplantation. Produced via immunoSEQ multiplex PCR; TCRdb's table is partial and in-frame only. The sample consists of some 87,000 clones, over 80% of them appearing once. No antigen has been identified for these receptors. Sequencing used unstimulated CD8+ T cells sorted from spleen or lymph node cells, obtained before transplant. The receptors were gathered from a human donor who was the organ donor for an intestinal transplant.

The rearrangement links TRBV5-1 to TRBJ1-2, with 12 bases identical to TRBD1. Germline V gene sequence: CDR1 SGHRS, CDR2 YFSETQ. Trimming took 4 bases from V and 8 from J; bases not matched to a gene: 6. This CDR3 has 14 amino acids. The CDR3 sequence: CASSEGQGARGYTF. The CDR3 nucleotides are TGCGCCAGCAGCGAGGGACAGGGGGCGCGAGGCTACACCTTC.

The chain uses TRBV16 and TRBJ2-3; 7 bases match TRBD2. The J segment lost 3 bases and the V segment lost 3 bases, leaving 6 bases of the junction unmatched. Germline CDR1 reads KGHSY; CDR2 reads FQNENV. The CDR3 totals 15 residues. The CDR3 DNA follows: TGTGCCAGCAGCCATATCGGGACTAATACAGATACGCAGTATTTT. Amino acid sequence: CASSHIGTNTDTQYF.

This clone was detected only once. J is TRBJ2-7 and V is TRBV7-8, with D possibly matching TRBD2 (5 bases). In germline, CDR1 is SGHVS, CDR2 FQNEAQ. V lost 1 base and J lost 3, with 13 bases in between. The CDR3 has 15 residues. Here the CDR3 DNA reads TGTGCCAGCAGCTTAGTCCTTGGACTCCGCTACGAGCAGTACTTC. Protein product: CASSLVLGLRYEQYF.

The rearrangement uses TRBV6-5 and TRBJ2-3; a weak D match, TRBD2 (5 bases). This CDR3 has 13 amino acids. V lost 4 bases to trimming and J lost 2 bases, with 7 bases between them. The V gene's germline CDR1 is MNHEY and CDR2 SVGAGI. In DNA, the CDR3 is TGTGCCAGCAGTTCTGGACTCACAGATACGCAGTATTTT. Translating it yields CASSSGLTDTQYF.

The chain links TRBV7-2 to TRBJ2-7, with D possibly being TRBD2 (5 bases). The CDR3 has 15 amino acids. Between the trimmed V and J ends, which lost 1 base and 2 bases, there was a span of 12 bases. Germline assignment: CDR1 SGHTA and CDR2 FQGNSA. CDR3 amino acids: CASSLVWGEAYEQYF. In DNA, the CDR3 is TGTGCCAGCAGCTTAGTTTGGGGAGAGGCCTACGAGCAGTACTTC. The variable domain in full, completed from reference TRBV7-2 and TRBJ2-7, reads GAGVSQSPSNKVTEKGKDVELRCDPISGHTALYWYRQSLGQGLEFLIYFQGNSAPDKSGLPSDRFSAERTGGSVSTLTIQRTQQEDSAVYLCASSLVWGEAYEQYFGPGTRLTVT.

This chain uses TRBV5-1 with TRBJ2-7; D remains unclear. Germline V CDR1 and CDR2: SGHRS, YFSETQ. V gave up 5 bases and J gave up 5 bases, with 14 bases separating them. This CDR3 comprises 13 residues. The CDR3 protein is CASSGRVRNEQYF. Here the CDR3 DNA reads TGCGCCAGCAGTGGTCGGGTACGGAACGAGCAGTACTTC.

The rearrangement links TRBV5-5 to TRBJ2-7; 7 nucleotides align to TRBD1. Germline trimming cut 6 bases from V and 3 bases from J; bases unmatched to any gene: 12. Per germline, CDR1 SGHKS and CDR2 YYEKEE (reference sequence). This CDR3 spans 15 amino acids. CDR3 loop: CASTDRDSDVYEQYF. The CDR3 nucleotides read TGTGCCAGCACGGACCGGGACAGCGATGTCTACGAGCAGTACTTC.

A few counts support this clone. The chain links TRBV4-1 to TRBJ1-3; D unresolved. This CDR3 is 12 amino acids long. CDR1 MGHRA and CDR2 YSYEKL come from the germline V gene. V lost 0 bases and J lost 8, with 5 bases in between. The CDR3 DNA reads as TGCGCCAGCAGCCAAGACCAGGACACCATATATTTT. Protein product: CASSQDQDTIYF.

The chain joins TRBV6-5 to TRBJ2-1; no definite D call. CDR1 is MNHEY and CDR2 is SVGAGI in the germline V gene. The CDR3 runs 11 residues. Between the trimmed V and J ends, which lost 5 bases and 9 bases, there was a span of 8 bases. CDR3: CASSRLSEQFF. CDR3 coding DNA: TGTGCCAGCAGTCGCCTTAGTGAGCAGTTCTTC.

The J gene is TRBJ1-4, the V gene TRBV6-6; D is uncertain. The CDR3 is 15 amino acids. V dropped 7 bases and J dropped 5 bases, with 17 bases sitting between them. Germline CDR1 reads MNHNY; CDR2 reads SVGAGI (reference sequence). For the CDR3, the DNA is TGTGCCAGCAATTCCGGACCTTCGGGGAATGAAAAACTGTTTTTT. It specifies CASNSGPSGNEKLFF.

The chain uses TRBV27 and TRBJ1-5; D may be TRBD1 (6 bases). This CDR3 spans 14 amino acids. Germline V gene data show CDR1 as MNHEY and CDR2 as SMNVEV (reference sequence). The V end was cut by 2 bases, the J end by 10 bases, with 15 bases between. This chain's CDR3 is CASSLLGGGLPQHF. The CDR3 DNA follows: TGTGCCAGCAGTTTACTTGGGGGGGGGCTTCCCCAGCATTTT.

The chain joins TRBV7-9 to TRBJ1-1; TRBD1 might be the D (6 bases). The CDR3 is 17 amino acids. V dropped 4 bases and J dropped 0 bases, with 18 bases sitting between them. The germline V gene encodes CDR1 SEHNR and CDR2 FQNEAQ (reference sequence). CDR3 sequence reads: CASSYPLGAGLNTEAFF. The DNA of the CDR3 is TGTGCCAGCAGCTACCCGCTGGGGGCCGGGCTGAACACTGAAGCTTTCTTT.

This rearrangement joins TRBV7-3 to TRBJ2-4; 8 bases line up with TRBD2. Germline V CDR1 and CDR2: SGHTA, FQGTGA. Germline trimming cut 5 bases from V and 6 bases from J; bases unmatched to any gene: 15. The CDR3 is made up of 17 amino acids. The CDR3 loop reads CASSPRGPTSGLNIQYF. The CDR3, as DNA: TGTGCCAGCAGCCCTAGGGGACCAACTAGCGGCCTAAACATTCAGTACTTC.

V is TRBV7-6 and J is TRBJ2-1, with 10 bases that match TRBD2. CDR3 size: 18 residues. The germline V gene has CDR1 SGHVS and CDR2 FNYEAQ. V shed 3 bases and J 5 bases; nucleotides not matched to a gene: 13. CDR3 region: CASSLGSMASGSNNEQFF. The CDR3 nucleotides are TGTGCCAGCAGCTTGGGGTCGATGGCTAGCGGGAGTAACAATGAGCAGTTCTTC.

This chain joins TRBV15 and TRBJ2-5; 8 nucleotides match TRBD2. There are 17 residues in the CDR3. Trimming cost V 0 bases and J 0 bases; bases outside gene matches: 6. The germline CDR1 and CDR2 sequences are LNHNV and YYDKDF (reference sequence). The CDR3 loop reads CATSRDETSEYQETQYF. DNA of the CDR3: TGTGCCACCAGCAGAGATGAGACTAGCGAGTACCAAGAGACCCAGTACTTC.

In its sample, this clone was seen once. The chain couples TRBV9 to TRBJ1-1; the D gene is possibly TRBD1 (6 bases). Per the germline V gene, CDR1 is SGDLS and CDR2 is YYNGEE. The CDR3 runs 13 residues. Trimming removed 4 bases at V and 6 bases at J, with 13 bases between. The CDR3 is CASSNGQSAEAFF. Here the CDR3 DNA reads TGTGCCAGCAGCAATGGACAGTCCGCTGAAGCTTTCTTT.

CDR3 protein: CASSGPDRAAYGYTF. CDR3 in DNA: TGTGCCAGCAGCGGACCGGACAGGGCGGCCTATGGCTACACCTTC. The rearrangement joins TRBV5-4 to TRBJ1-2; 8 nucleotides align to TRBD1. J lost 4 bases, V lost 4 bases, and 9 bases had no gene match. Germline CDR1 SGHNT, CDR2 YYREEE (reference sequence). The CDR3 has 15 amino acids.

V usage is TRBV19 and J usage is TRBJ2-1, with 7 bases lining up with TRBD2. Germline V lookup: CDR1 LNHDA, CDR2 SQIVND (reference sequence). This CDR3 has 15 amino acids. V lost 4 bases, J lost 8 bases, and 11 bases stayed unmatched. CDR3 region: CASSSGSWVGYEQFF. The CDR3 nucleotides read TGTGCCAGTAGTAGCGGGAGCTGGGTAGGGTATGAGCAGTTCTTC.

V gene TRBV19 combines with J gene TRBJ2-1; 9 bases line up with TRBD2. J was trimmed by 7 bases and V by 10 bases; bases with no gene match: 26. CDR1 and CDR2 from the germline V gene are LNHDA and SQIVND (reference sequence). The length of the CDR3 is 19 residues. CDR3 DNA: TGTGCCACTCAACTCCTGGCGGGAGGGCCGTCGTGGGGAGGGAATGAGCAGTTCTTC. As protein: CATQLLAGGPSWGGNEQFF.

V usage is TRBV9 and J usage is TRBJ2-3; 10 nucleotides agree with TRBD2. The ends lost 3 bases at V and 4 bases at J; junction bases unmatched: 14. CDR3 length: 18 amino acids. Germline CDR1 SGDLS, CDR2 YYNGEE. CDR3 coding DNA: TGTGCCAGCAGCGGACAAGGACTAGCGGACCCCTTTCCAGATACGCAGTATTTT. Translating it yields CASSGQGLADPFPDTQYF.

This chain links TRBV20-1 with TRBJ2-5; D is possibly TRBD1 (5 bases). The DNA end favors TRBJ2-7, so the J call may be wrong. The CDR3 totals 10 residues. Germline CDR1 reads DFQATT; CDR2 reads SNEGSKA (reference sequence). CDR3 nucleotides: TGCAGTGCCAAACAGGACGAGCAGTACTTC. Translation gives CSAKQDEQYF.

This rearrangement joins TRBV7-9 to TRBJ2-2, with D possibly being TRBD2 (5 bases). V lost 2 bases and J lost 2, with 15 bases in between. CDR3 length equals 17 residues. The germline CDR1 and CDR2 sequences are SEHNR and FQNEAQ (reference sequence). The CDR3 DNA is TGTGCCAGCAGCTTACCGGAGAGGGTCCCTAACACCGGGGAGCTGTTTTTT. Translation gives CASSLPERVPNTGELFF.

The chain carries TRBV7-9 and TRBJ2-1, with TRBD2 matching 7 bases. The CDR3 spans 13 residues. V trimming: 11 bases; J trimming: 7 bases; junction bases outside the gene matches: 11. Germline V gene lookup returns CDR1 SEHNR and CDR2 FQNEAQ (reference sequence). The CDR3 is CAVPPDGRNEQFF. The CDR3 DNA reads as TGTGCCGTCCCCCCGGACGGGAGGAATGAGCAGTTCTTC.

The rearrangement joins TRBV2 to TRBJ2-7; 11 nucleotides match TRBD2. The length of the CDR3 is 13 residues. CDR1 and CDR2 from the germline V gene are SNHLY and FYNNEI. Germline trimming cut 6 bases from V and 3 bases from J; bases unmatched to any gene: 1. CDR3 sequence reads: CASRLAGDYEQYF. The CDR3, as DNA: TGTGCCAGCAGACTAGCGGGAGACTACGAGCAGTACTTC.

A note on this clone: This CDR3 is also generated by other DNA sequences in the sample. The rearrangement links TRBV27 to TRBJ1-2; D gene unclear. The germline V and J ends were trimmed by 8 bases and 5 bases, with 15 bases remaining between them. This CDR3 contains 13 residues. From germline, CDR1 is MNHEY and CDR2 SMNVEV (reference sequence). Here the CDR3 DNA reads TGTGCCAGCGGGCGAAGTCTCGAGTATGGCTACACCTTC. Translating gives CASGRSLEYGYTF.

CDR3 sequence reads: CASSQANTEAFF. In nucleotides, the CDR3 is TGTGCCAGTAGTCAGGCGAACACTGAAGCTTTCTTT. The chain employs TRBV19 and TRBJ1-1; D is uncertain. The CDR3 is 12 amino acids. Germline CDR1 is LNHDA and CDR2 is SQIVND (reference sequence). V lost 5 bases to trimming and J lost 1 base, with 5 bases between them. Complete variable domain (other parts from reference TRBV19 and TRBJ1-1): DGGITQSPKYLFRKEGQNVTLSCEQNLNHDAMYWYRQDPGQGLRLIYYSQIVNDFQKGDIAEGYSVSREKKESFPLTVTSAQKNPTAFYLCASSQANTEAFFGQGTRLTVV.

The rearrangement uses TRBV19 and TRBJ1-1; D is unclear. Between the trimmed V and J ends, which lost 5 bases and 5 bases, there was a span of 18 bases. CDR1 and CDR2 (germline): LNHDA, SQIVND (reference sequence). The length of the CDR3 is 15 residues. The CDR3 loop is CASSLGLPGWTEAFF. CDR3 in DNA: TGTGCCAGTAGTTTAGGACTTCCCGGATGGACTGAAGCTTTCTTT.

CDR3 in DNA: TGTGCCAGCAGCTTGAGGGGAGGGGAGCAGTTCTTC. Amino acid sequence: CASSLRGGEQFF. The chain employs TRBV7-9 and TRBJ2-1; 7 nucleotides align to TRBD2. This CDR3 is built from 12 residues. Germline V CDR1 and CDR2: SEHNR, FQNEAQ (reference sequence). Trimming took 3 bases from V and 10 from J; bases not matched to a gene: 3.

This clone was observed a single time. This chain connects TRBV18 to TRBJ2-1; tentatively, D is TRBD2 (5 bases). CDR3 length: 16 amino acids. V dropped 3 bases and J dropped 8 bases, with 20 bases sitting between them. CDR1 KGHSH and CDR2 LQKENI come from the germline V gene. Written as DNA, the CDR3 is TGTGCCAGCTCACCTCTGGCGGGTGCAGAGCCGGATGAGCAGTTCTTC. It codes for CASSPLAGAEPDEQFF.

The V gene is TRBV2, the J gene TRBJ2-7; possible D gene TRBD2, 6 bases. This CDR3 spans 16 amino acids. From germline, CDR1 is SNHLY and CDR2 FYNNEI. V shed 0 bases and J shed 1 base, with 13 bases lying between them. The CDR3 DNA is TGTGCCAGCAGTGAAGCCCTAGGGACTGCATCCTACGAGCAGTACTTC. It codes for CASSEALGTASYEQYF. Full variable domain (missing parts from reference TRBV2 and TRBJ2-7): EPEVTQTPSHQVTQMGQEVILRCVPISNHLYFYWYRQILGQKVEFLVSFYNNEISEKSEIFDDQFSVERPDGSNFTLKIRSTKLEDSAMYFCASSEALGTASYEQYFGPGTRLTVT.